This T cell receptor (beta chain) was profiled in a study of blood T cell repertoires in COVID-19. Overall study context: From T cells, B-cell-depleted T cells, or PBMCs came the material, which was cDNA or gDNA.

The CDR3 contains 12 residues. V was pared by 0 bases and J by 15 bases, with 4 bases of the junction left unmatched. The germline gives CDR1 SGHTA, CDR2 FQGNSA. Seattle enrolled patients during active infection and tracked them longitudinally. Using immunoSEQ multiplex PCR, the repertoire was profiled, and TCRdb retains in-frame clones only, with some absent. The repertoire holds 150,000 or so clones, with roughly nine tenths as singletons. The chain links TRBV7-2 to TRBJ2-1; 8 positions match TRBD2. The sample comprised peripheral blood. The source is a man aged 18 to 29 with COVID-19, enrolled during active disease. CDR3 sequence: CASSLATGGWFF. CDR3 coding DNA: TGTGCCAGCAGCTTAGCGACGGGAGGGTGGTTCTTC.